The next 22 T cell receptor beta chains were all read from a single sample in a study of identical twins. TCRdb reprocessed the 5' RACE reads with MiXCR, giving one entry per CDR3 protein. The sample contains hundreds of thousands of distinct CDR3 sequences, over 8.5% of which appear only once. The data were also submitted as part of a second study, on yellow fever vaccine responses in identical twins.

Sample: PBMCs. The receptors stem from a young woman in good health.

The chain employs TRBV4-3 and TRBJ2-7; perhaps D is TRBD1 or TRBD2 (5 bases each). V was clipped by 4 bases and J by 2 bases, with 12 bases between them. This CDR3 contains 14 residues. Germline lookup yields CDR1 LGHNA and CDR2 YSLEER. The DNA of the CDR3 is TGCGCCAGCAGCCGCGGTCGGGGCCCCTACGAGCAGTACTTC. It is translated as CASSRGRGPYEQYF.

This clonotype was found a few times. The chain employs TRBV18 and TRBJ2-1; D is ambiguous. Deletions cut 6 bases from V and 2 bases from J, with 14 bases between. The CDR3 contains 15 residues. Germline CDR1 and CDR2: KGHSH and LQKENI. The CDR3 DNA reads TGTGCCAGCTCCCGGTCCCATACAACCTACAATGAGCAGTTCTTC. It encodes CASSRSHTTYNEQFF.

This clonotype has more than one count but fewer than ten. The chain combines TRBV24-1 with TRBJ1-1, with D uncertain. Trimming pared 4 bases from V and 5 bases from J, leaving 25 bases between. Germline CDR1 and CDR2: KGHDR and SFDVKD. This CDR3 comprises 18 residues. The CDR3 reads CATSDFRPEQRTRTEAFF. CDR3 DNA: TGTGCCACCAGTGACTTTCGGCCCGAACAGCGGACGAGGACTGAAGCTTTCTTT.

This clonotype was observed many times. The chain employs TRBV7-2 and TRBJ1-4; a possible D gene is TRBD1 (5 bases). Germline V lookup: CDR1 SGHTA, CDR2 FQGNSA. V was clipped by 3 bases and J by 3 bases, with 17 bases between them. The CDR3 covers 17 residues. CDR3: CASSLTWGGGPNEKLFF. CDR3 in DNA: TGTGCCAGCAGCTTGACCTGGGGCGGCGGCCCTAATGAAAAACTGTTTTTT.

Only a few counts were recorded for this clonotype. The V call is TRBV10-1, the J call TRBJ2-1; weak D call: TRBD2 (5 bases). Looked up from germline, CDR1 is WNHNN and CDR2 is SYGVQD (reference sequence). V was clipped by 5 bases and J by 2 bases, with 16 bases between them. The CDR3 length is 16 residues. As DNA, the CDR3 is TGCGCCAGCAGTCAGGCTAGCCCGTCAGCCTACAATGAGCAGTTCTTC. Protein sequence: CASSQASPSAYNEQFF.

In its sample, this clonotype was seen a few times. DNA for the CDR3: TGTGCCAGCAGCTTAGGAACGGTGGCTAGCGGGGTGTACAATGAGCAGTTCTTC. As protein: CASSLGTVASGVYNEQFF. The chain combines TRBV13 with TRBJ2-1, with 9 bases that match TRBD2. J gave up 4 bases and V 0 bases, and 10 bases lay outside the gene matches. The V gene's germline CDR1 is PRHDT and CDR2 FYEKMQ (reference sequence). The CDR3 extends over 18 amino acids.

The chain recombines TRBV4-1 with TRBJ2-2, with TRBD1 as a possible D gene (6 bases). From germline, CDR1 is MGHRA and CDR2 YSYEKL. This CDR3 has 14 residues. The ends were cut back, 6 bases at V and 7 bases at J, with 15 bases in the middle. The CDR3 region is CASRSLPDSGELFF. Here the CDR3 DNA reads TGCGCCAGCAGATCTCTGCCGGACAGCGGGGAGCTGTTTTTT.

The gene calls are TRBV5-1 and TRBJ2-7; 8 bases fit TRBD2. Losses at the gene ends were 2 bases for V and 2 bases for J; bases not matched to a gene: 6. Looked up from germline, CDR1 is SGHRS and CDR2 is YFSETQ. This CDR3 is 15 amino acids long. CDR3 in DNA: TGCGCCAGCAGCTTATCAGCGGGGGCTGCCTACGAGCAGTACTTC. This encodes CASSLSAGAAYEQYF.

The J gene is TRBJ2-7, the V gene TRBV6-4; TRBD1 aligns across 7 bases. V was clipped by 6 bases and J by 2 bases; unmatched bases: 7. The CDR3 consists of 14 residues. Germline assignment: CDR1 MRHNA and CDR2 SNTAGT. This CDR3 is CASRTDRVPYEQYF. The CDR3 DNA sequence: TGTGCCAGCAGGACCGACAGGGTTCCCTACGAGCAGTACTTC.

This clonotype was observed a handful of times. This rearrangement joins TRBV4-1 to TRBJ2-2; D perhaps matches TRBD1 (6 bases). CDR1 is MGHRA and CDR2 is YSYEKL in the germline V gene. The V end was cut by 1 base, the J end by 0 bases, with 9 bases between. This CDR3 region has 16 residues. In DNA form, the CDR3 reads TGCGCCAGCAGCCAAGGAACAGGGTCGAACACCGGGGAGCTGTTTTTT. Translation gives CASSQGTGSNTGELFF.

This clonotype was detected only a few times. This chain links TRBV3-1 with TRBJ2-3, with TRBD2 identical over 9 bases. The trim removed 7 bases at V and 2 bases at J, leaving 4 bases unmatched. The germline CDR1 and CDR2 sequences are LGHDT and YNNKEL (reference sequence). The CDR3 spans 14 residues. CDR3 region: CASTPGLATDTQYF. The DNA for the CDR3 is TGTGCCAGCACCCCGGGACTAGCCACAGATACGCAGTATTTT.

This clonotype occurred a few times. V gene TRBV6-1 combines with J gene TRBJ2-1, with D unclear. V gave up 6 bases and J gave up 5 bases, with 14 bases separating them. Germline values: CDR1 MNHNS, CDR2 SASEGT. The CDR3 sequence is 14 residues long. CDR3 residues: CASRPRDNHNEQFF. The CDR3, as DNA: TGTGCCAGCAGGCCAAGGGATAATCACAATGAGCAGTTCTTC.

This clonotype showed up many times. The chain uses TRBV7-8 and TRBJ2-7; 7 bases are shared with TRBD2. Germline V gives CDR1 SGHVS, CDR2 FQNEAQ. The CDR3 is 16 residues long. The V gene end was trimmed by 1 base and the J gene end by 0 bases; junction bases not matched to a gene: 6. The CDR3 nucleotides read TGTGCCAGCAGCTTAGTCGGCGGGAGAAGCTCCTACGAGCAGTACTTC. Translated, it gives CASSLVGGRSSYEQYF.

The chain carries TRBV29-1 and TRBJ2-1; D is ambiguous. CDR1 is SQVTM and CDR2 is ANQGSEA in the germline V gene. This CDR3 has 11 residues. Trimming took off 0 bases at V and 7 bases at J, with 4 bases between the two ends. CDR3 DNA: TGCAGCGTTGAAGAGGTTAATGAGCAGTTCTTC. It specifies CSVEEVNEQFF.

The chain combines TRBV5-1 with TRBJ2-7, with D perhaps matching TRBD1 (5 bases). V was shortened by 5 bases and J by 5 bases, with 14 bases between the two germline ends. Germline loops: CDR1 SGHRS, CDR2 YFSETQ. The CDR3 covers 13 residues. This CDR3 is CASRAAGSHEQYF. The CDR3 DNA reads TGCGCCAGCAGGGCCGCAGGGTCTCACGAGCAGTACTTC. The variable domain in full, completed from reference TRBV5-1 and TRBJ2-7, reads KAGVTQTPRYLIKTRGQQVTLSCSPISGHRSVSWYQQTPGQGLQFLFEYFSETQRNKGNFPGRFSGRQFSNSRSEMNVSTLELGDSALYLCASRAAGSHEQYFGPGTRLTVT.

This clonotype was observed a few times. The V and J genes are TRBV27 and TRBJ2-5; 8 bases are shared with TRBD1. The CDR3 extends over 13 amino acids. The germline V gene encodes CDR1 MNHEY and CDR2 SMNVEV (reference sequence). The V gene end was trimmed by 4 bases and the J gene end by 5 bases; junction bases not matched to a gene: 3. This chain's CDR3 is CASSWTGMETQYF. CDR3 in DNA: TGTGCCAGCAGTTGGACAGGGATGGAGACCCAGTACTTC.

The gene calls are TRBV20-1 and TRBJ2-1; 11 bases agree with TRBD2. V gave up 0 bases and J gave up 11 bases; unmatched junction bases: 15. Germline V CDR1 and CDR2: DFQATT, SNEGSKA (reference sequence). This CDR3 comprises 17 residues. CDR3 amino acids: CSARDRGALAGGLKQFF. The CDR3 bases are TGCAGTGCTAGAGATCGGGGCGCGTTAGCGGGAGGGTTAAAGCAGTTCTTC.

The chain combines TRBV2 with TRBJ2-2; D is undetermined. The V and J ends lost 7 bases and 0 bases respectively, with 12 bases between them. The CDR3 is 15 residues long. The germline gives CDR1 SNHLY, CDR2 FYNNEI. As DNA, the CDR3 is TGTGCCAGCATGACACCTACTACGAACACCGGGGAGCTGTTTTTT. It codes for CASMTPTTNTGELFF.

This clonotype was detected only a few times. The chain carries TRBV15 and TRBJ2-1, with 10 bases lining up with TRBD2. Germline V gene sequence: CDR1 LNHNV, CDR2 YYDKDF (reference sequence). CDR3 length: 15 residues. Trimming at V came to 2 bases and at J to 8 bases, leaving 6 bases not matched to a gene. CDR3 DNA: TGTGCCACCAGCAGACTAGCGGGAGAGGACGATGAGCAGTTCTTC. This sequence encodes CATSRLAGEDDEQFF.

This clonotype was seen a few times. The rearrangement links TRBV6-5 to TRBJ2-2; possible D gene TRBD2, 6 bases. Deletions cut 2 bases from V and 6 bases from J, with 13 bases between. The CDR3 has 15 residues. Germline V CDR1 and CDR2: MNHEY, SVGAGI. The CDR3 DNA is TGTGCCAGCAGTTACCCACGGGGGAGGCCCGGGGAGCTGTTTTTT. This gives the protein CASSYPRGRPGELFF.

This clonotype was seen at least ten times. The chain has TRBV6-2 or TRBV6-3 and TRBJ2-1, with a tentative D call TRBD2 (5 bases). Germline CDR1 MNHEY, CDR2 SVGEGT. Trimming stripped 6 bases from V and 7 bases from J, with 19 bases between. The length of the CDR3 is 15 residues. CDR3 in amino acids: CASREGRELTNEQFF. In DNA, the CDR3 is TGTGCCAGCAGAGAAGGACGGGAACTTACAAATGAGCAGTTCTTC.

Many counts were recorded for this clonotype. The chain is built from TRBV12-3 or TRBV12-4 and TRBJ2-3, with a possible D match to TRBD1 (5 bases). The V end lost 3 bases, the J end lost 5 bases, and 12 bases lay between the germline ends. CDR3 length: 14 amino acids. For the CDR3, the DNA is TGTGCCAGCAGTTTCGGGCAGGGTGGAGATACGCAGTATTTT. It encodes CASSFGQGGDTQYF.